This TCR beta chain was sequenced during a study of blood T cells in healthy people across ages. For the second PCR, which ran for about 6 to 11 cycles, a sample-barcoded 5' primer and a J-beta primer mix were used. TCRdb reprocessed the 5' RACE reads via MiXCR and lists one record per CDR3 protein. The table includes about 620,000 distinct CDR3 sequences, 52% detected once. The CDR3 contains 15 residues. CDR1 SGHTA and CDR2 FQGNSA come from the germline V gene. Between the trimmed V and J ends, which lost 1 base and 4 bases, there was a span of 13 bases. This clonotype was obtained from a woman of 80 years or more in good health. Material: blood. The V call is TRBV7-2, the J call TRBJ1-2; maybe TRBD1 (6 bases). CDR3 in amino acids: CASSLDQGSFYGYTF. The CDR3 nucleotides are TGTGCCAGCAGCTTAGACCAGGGGTCCTTCTATGGCTACACCTTC. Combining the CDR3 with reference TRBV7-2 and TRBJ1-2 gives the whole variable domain GAGVSQSPSNKVTEKGKDVELRCDPISGHTALYWYRQSLGQGLEFLIYFQGNSAPDKSGLPSDRFSAERTGGSVSTLTIQRTQQEDSAVYLCASSLDQGSFYGYTFGSGTRLTVV.